The present T cell receptor (beta chain) was sequenced within a study of cytomegalovirus exposure and HLA in healthy donors. Study-level findings and limits: Association of a missense DCLRE1C variant with TCR beta V- and J-gene trimming was reported in a later analysis.

13 Jbeta primers and 60 Vbeta primers were used for the PCR. Produced via immunoSEQ multiplex PCR; TCRdb's table is partial and in-frame only. There are roughly 150,000 clones in the sample; 82% occur only once, and about 2.3% lies in the top ten. CDR3 size: 15 residues. The ends were cut back, 2 bases at V and 0 bases at J, with 10 bases in the middle. The V gene's germline CDR1 is SGDLS and CDR2 YYNGEE. For this clone: The antigen is undetermined.

The sample was PBMCs. This clonotype originated in a male donor in good health and CMV-seronegative. The chain uses TRBV9 and TRBJ2-3; possible D gene TRBD1, 6 bases. Here the CDR3 DNA reads TGTGCCAGCAGCGTTTTGACAGGAAGCACAGATACGCAGTATTTT. Its protein is CASSVLTGSTDTQYF.